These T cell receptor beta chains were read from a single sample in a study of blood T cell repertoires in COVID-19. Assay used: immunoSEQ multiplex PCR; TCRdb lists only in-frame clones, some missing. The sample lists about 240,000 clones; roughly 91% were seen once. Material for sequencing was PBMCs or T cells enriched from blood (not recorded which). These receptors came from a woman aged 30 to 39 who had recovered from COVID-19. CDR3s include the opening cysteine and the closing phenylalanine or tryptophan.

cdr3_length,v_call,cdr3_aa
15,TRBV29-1,CSASTTGTGTYEQYF
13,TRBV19,CASSVGRAYEQYF
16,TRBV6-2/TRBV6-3,CASSLSGGSRTDTQYF
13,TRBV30,CAWRKAGGNTIYF
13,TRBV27,CASSPGTGTSGYF
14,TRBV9,CASSISTGIYEQYF
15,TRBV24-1,CATSDTGAGYSSYTF
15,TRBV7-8,CASSPNRGRRNTIYF
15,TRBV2,CASSFLVSTYNEQFF
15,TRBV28,CASVNGVQGGSPLHF
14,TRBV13,CASSRWDRSYEQYF
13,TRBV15,CATSRDLHNEQFF
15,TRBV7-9,CASSLAGTRNTEAFF
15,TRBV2,CASRGVQGDNQPQHF
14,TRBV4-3,CASSPTRGVHGYTF
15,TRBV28,CASSIQGATNEKLFF
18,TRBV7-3,CASSQDSAKASGYNEQFF
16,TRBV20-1,CSASPGQGSMHYGYTF
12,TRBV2,CANGTLNTEAFF
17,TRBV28,CASARRTGAVGNQPQHF
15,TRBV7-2,CASSLAISRGETQYF
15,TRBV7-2,CASSYGQEANYGYTF
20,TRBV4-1,CASSQGPKRGPTPDGDTQYF
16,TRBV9,CASSVVDGSTATEAFF
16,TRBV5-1,CASSLDGGPRGNTIYF
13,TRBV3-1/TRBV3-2,CASSQGSNYGYTF
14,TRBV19,CASSISLATDTQYF
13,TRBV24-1,CATSDFRDNEQFF
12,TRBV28,CASTEQGYGYTF
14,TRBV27,CASSLFRVADTQYF
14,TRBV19,CASSDGQGRYEQYF
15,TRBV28,CASSLSGGRDQPQHF
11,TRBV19,CASGGQETQYF
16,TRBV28,CASIKLSTDLTDGYTF
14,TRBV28,CASSPQGYNSPLHF
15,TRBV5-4,CASSLGRGNTGELFF